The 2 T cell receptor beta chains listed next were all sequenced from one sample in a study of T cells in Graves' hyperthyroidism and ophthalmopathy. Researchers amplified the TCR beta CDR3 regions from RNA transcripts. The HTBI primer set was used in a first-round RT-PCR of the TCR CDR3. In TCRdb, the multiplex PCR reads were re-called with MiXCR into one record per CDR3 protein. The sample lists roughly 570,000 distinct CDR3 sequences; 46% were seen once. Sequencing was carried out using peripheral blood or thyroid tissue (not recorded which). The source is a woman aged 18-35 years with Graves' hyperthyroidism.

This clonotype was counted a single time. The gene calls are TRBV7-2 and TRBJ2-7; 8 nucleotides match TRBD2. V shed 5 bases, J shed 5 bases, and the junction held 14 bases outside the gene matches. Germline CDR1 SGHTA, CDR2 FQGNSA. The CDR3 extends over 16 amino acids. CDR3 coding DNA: TGTGCCAGCAGCCCTCGCGGGAAGCGGGAGCCCCACGAGCAGTACTTC. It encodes CASSPRGKREPHEQYF.

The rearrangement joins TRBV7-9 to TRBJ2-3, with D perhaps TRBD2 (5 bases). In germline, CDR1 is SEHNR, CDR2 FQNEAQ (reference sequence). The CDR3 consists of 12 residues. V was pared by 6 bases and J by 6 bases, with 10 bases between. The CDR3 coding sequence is TGTGCCAGCAGAGACCTAGCTGATACGCAGTATTTT. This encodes CASRDLADTQYF.